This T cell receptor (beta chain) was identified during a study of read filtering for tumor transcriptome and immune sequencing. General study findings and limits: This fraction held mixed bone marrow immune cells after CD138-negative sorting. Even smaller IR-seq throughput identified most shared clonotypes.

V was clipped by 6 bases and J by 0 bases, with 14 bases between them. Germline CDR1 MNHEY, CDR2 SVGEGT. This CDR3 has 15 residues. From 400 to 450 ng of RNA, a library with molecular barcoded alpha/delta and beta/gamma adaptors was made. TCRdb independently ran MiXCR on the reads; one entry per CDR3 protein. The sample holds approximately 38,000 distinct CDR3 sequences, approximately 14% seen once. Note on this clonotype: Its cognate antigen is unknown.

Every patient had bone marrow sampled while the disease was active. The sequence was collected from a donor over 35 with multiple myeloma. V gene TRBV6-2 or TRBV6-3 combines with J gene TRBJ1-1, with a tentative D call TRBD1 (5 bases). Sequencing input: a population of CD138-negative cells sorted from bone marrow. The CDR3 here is CASRRAGQVNTEAFF. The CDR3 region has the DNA TGTGCCAGCAGACGAGCGGGGCAGGTGAACACTGAAGCTTTCTTT.